This T cell receptor beta chain originates from a study of cytomegalovirus exposure and HLA in healthy donors. The length of the CDR3 is 16 residues. The V gene's germline CDR1 is SEHNR and CDR2 FQNEAQ (reference sequence). The J segment lost 8 bases and the V segment lost 0 bases, leaving 12 bases of the junction unmatched. It was with 60 Vbeta and 13 Jbeta primers that the PCR ran. The protocol was immunoSEQ multiplex PCR, while the TCRdb copy is restricted to in-frame clones and leaves out a portion. The repertoire has roughly 200,000 clones, 80% of them found once; the top ten carry 0.65%. Donors likely had unrecorded immune exposures despite being nominally healthy when sampled.

V is TRBV7-9 and J is TRBJ1-1, with 7 bases aligning to TRBD1. The receptor was derived from a boy between 10 and 17 years old in good health and CMV-seronegative. Sequencing was performed on PBMCs. CDR3 nucleotides: TGTGCCAGCAGCTTAGCGGACGGACAGGCTGGAGGGGAAGCTTTCTTT. It translates to CASSLADGQAGGEAFF. Using reference TRBV7-9 and TRBJ1-1 for the parts outside the CDR3, the full variable domain is DTGVSQNPRHKITKRGQNVTFRCDPISEHNRLYWYRQTLGQGPEFLTYFQNEAQLEKSRLLSDRFSAERPKGSFSTLEIQRTEQGDSAMYLCASSLADGQAGGEAFFGQGTRLTVV.